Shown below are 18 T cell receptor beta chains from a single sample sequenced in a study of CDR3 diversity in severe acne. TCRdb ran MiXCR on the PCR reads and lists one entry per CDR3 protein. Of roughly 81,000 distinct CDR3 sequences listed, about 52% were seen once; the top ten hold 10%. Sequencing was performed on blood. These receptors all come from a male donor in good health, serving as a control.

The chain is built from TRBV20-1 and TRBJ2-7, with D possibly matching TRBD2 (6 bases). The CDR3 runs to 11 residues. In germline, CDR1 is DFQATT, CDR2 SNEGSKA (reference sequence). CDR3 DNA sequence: TGCAGCCACCGGGGTGGGAGGGAGCAGTACTTC. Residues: CSHRGGREQYF.

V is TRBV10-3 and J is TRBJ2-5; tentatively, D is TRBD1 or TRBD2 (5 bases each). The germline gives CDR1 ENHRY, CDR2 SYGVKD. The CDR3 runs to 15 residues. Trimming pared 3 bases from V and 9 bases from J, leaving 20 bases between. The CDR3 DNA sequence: TGTGCCATCAGTGATAAGGGGAAAGGCGGGCAGCCCCAGTACTTC. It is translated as CAISDKGKGGQPQYF.

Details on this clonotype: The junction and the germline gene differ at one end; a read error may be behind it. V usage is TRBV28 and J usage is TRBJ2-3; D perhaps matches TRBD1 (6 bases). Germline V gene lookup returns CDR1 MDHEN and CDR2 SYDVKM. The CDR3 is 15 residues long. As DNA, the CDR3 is TGTGCCAGCAGTTTTTATCCGGACAGAGACAGATACGCAGTATTT. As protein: CASSFYPDRDRYAVF.

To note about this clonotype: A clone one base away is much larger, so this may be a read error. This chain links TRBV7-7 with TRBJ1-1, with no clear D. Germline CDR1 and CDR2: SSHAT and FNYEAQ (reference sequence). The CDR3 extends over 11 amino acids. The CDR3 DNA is TGTGCTAGCCTCTTCGACACTGGAGCTTTCTTT. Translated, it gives CASLFDTGAFF.

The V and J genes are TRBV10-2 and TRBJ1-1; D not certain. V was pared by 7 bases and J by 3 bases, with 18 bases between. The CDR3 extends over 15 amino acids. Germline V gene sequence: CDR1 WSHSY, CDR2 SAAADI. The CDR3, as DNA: TGCGCCAGCAAAGGCAGTCTGGGGTCCGACACTGAAGCTTTCTTT. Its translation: CASKGSLGSDTEAFF.

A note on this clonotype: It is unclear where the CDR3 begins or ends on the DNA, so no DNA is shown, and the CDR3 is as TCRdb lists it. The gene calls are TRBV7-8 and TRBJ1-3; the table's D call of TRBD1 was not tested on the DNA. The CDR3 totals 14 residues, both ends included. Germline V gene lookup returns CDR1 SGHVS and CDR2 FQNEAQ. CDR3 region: CASSLVGAGNTIYF.

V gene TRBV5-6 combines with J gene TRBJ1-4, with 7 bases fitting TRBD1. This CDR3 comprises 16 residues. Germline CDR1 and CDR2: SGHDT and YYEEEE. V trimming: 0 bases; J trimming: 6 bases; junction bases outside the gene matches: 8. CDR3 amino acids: CASSLERAGGDEKLFF. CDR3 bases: TGTGCCAGCAGCTTGGAACGGGCAGGGGGGGATGAAAAACTGTTTTTT.

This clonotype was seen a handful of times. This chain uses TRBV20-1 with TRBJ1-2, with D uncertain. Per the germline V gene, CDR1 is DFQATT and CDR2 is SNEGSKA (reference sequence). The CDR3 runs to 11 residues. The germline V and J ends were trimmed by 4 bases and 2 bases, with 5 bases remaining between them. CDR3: CSATENYGYTF. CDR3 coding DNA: TGCAGTGCTACAGAGAACTATGGCTACACCTTC.

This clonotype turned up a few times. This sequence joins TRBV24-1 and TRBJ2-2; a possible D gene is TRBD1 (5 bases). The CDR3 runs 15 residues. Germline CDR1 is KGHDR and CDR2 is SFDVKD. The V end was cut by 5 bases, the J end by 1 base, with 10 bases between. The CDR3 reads CATSAWGMNTGELFF. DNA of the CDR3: TGTGCCACCAGTGCCTGGGGCATGAACACCGGGGAGCTGTTTTTT.

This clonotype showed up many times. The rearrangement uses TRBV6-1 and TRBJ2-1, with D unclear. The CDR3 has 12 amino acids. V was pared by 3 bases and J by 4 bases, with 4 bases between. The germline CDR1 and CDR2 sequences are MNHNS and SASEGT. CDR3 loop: CASSDRYNEQFF. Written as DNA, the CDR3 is TGTGCCAGCAGTGACCGATACAATGAGCAGTTCTTC.

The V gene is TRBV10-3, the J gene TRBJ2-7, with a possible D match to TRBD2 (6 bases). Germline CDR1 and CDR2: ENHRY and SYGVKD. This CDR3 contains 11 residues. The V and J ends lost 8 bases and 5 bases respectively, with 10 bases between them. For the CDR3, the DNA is TGTGCCATCTCGGCGGGAAACGAGCAGTACTTC. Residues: CAISAGNEQYF.

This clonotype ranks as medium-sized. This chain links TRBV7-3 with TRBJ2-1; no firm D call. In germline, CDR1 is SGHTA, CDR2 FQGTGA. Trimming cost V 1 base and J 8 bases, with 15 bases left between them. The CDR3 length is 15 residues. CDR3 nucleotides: TGTGCCAGCAGCTTAAAGGTGGTTGCCCTCGATGAGCAGTTCTTC. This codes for CASSLKVVALDEQFF.

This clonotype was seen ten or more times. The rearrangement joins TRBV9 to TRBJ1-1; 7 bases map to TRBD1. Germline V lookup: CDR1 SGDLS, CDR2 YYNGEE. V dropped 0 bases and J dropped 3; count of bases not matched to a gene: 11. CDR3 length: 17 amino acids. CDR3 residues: CASSVVGQAGPHTEAFF. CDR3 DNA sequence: TGTGCCAGCAGCGTAGTTGGACAGGCCGGGCCGCACACTGAAGCTTTCTTT.

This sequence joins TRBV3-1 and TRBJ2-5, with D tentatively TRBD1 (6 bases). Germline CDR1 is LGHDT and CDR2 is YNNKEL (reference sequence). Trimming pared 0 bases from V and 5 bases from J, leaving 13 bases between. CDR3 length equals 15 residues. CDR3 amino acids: CASSQDPTGSETQYF. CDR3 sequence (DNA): TGTGCCAGCAGCCAAGATCCAACAGGGTCGGAGACCCAGTACTTC.

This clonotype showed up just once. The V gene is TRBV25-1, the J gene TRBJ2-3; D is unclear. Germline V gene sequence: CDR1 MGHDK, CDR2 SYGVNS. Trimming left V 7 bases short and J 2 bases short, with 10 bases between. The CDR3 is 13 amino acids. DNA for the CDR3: TGTGCCAGCAACCGCCCGTCCACAGATACGCAGTATTTT. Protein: CASNRPSTDTQYF.

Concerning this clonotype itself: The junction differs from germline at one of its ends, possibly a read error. The CDR3 reads CASSLAGAGETQYF. The CDR3 nucleotides are TGTGCTAGCAGCTTAGCGGGGGCGGGAGAGACCCAGTACTTC. The rearrangement joins TRBV7-7 to TRBJ2-5, with TRBD2 identical over 9 bases. The CDR3 has 14 amino acids. The germline V gene encodes CDR1 SSHAT and CDR2 FNYEAQ (reference sequence).

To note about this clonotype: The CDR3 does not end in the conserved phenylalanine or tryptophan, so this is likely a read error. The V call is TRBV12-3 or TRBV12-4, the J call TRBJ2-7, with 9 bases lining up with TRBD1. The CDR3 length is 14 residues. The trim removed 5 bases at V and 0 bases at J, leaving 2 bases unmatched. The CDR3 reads CASSKGQGSYEQYS. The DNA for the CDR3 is TGTGCCAGCAGTAAGGGACAGGGCTCCTACGAGCAGTACTCC.

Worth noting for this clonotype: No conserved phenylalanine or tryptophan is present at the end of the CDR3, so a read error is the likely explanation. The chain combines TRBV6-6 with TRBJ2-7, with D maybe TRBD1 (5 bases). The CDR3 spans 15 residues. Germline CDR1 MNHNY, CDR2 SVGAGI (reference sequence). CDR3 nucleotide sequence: TGTGTCAGCAGTTACCTCAACCAGGGTGCCTACGAGCAGTACTCC. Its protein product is CVSSYLNQGAYEQYS.